The 9 T cell receptor beta chains below all came from one sample that was sequenced in a study of Ad26.COV2.S vaccination and SARS-CoV-2 variants. Sequencing used immunoSEQ multiplex PCR; TCRdb keeps in-frame clones, though not all of them. The profile shows about 260,000 clones, approximately 90% of them singletons. Treatment given: around 19 received Ad26.COV2.S at low or high dose, single or two shots; roughly 5 received placebo; per-sample allocation not given. Collection of the samples took place on day 63 after the first injection of vaccine or placebo. Sequencing was performed on peripheral blood, taken in a trial of Ad26.COV2.S vaccine versus placebo. The receptors were sampled from a person aged 18-60 years who received the Ad26.COV2.S COVID-19 vaccine or a placebo.

The chain carries TRBV18 and TRBJ2-5; D may be TRBD1 (6 bases). CDR1 and CDR2 from the germline V gene are KGHSH and LQKENI. The CDR3 consists of 14 residues. Trimming removed 5 bases from V and 6 bases from J, with 16 bases in between. CDR3 loop: CASSSRDTVKTQYF. DNA of the CDR3: TGTGCCAGCTCATCCCGGGACACAGTGAAGACCCAGTACTTC.

This rearrangement joins TRBV29-1 to TRBJ2-3, with 8 bases lining up with TRBD1. Trimming took 5 bases from V and 6 from J; bases not matched to a gene: 7. The CDR3 sequence is 13 residues long. Germline V CDR1 and CDR2: SQVTM, ANQGSEA. CDR3 sequence reads: CSVQGAWGDTQYF. The CDR3 DNA is TGCAGCGTTCAGGGGGCCTGGGGGGATACGCAGTATTTT.

V is TRBV19 and J is TRBJ1-5; D is unresolved. The CDR3 totals 15 residues. CDR1 and CDR2 from the germline V gene are LNHDA and SQIVND (reference sequence). Trimming removed 7 bases from V and 0 bases from J, with 13 bases in between. The CDR3 is CASTVTEYSNQPQHF. In nucleotides, the CDR3 is TGTGCCAGTACCGTTACAGAGTATAGCAATCAGCCCCAGCATTTT.

V and J are TRBV30 and TRBJ1-2, with TRBD1 as a possible D gene (5 bases). The CDR3 length is 17 residues. V was pared by 4 bases and J by 2 bases, with 23 bases between. In germline, CDR1 is GTSNPN, CDR2 SVGIG (reference sequence). Here the CDR3 reads CAWKWWGSRANNYGYTF. The CDR3 DNA reads as TGTGCCTGGAAATGGTGGGGCAGTCGAGCTAACAACTATGGCTACACCTTC.

The CDR3 DNA reads TGTGCCAGTAGTACAAGGGACAGGGGTACGTACGAGCAGTACTTC. Amino acids: CASSTRDRGTYEQYF. The chain joins TRBV19 to TRBJ2-7; 10 bases map to TRBD1. With 4 bases clipped from V and 4 bases from J, the junction kept 7 bases outside the gene matches. This CDR3 is 15 amino acids long. The germline gives CDR1 LNHDA, CDR2 SQIVND (reference sequence).

The V and J genes are TRBV7-9 and TRBJ2-3; tentatively, D is TRBD2 (6 bases). This CDR3 region has 16 residues. Germline V gene sequence: CDR1 SEHNR, CDR2 FQNEAQ (reference sequence). Trimming shortened V by 5 bases and J by 6 bases, and 21 bases separated the two germline ends. In DNA, the CDR3 is TGTGCCAGCAGCCCCGGAGGGCTACTAATTTGGGATACGCAGTATTTT. This translates into CASSPGGLLIWDTQYF.

This clone came up a few times. The chain employs TRBV24-1 and TRBJ2-2; tentative D call: TRBD1 (6 bases). The CDR3 sequence is 16 residues long. Germline V gives CDR1 KGHDR, CDR2 SFDVKD. V lost 2 bases and J 2 bases, leaving 11 bases between the germline ends. The CDR3 coding sequence is TGTGCCACCAGTGATTCAGACAGGACAAACACCGGGGAGCTGTTTTTT. Translated, it gives CATSDSDRTNTGELFF.

This clone occurred once. The chain couples TRBV13 to TRBJ1-1, with 9 bases that match TRBD1. This CDR3 contains 17 residues. Unmatched junction bases numbered 10, after V lost 2 bases and J lost 3 bases. The germline gives CDR1 PRHDT, CDR2 FYEKMQ (reference sequence). CDR3 coding DNA: TGTGCCAGCAGCTTATTACCGGGACAGGGATTTTACACTGAAGCTTTCTTT. Translating gives CASSLLPGQGFYTEAFF.

The chain uses TRBV7-9 and TRBJ2-1, with TRBD2 matching over 10 bases. V was pared by 3 bases and J by 0 bases, with 2 bases of the junction left unmatched. From germline, CDR1 is SEHNR and CDR2 FQNEAQ (reference sequence). This CDR3 spans 16 amino acids. CDR3 bases: TGTGCCAGCAGCTTTGCTAGCGGGAGCTCCTACAATGAGCAGTTCTTC. Translating it yields CASSFASGSSYNEQFF.